This T cell receptor (beta chain) was recorded in a study of shared clonotypes between healthy human individuals. The repertoire was sequenced with immunoSEQ multiplex PCR; TCRdb's copy has only in-frame clones and lacks some. Of over a million clones listed, over 95% are singletons. The length of the CDR3 is 15 residues. What was sequenced was naive CD4+ T cells sorted from blood. This sample's subset: CD45RA+ positively selected. The sequence was obtained from a young man in good health. V is TRBV21-1 and J is TRBJ1-1; TRBD1, as called in the table, went unchecked against the DNA. TRBV21-1 is deemed a pseudogene. CDR3 bases: TGTGCCAGCACCGACAAGACCAGGATGAACACTGAAGCTTTCTTT. Translating gives CASTDKTRMNTEAFF.